The sequence of this T cell receptor beta chain was determined in a study of patients and donors after allogeneic stem cell transplantation (dated by TCRdb to the early 2020s). V loses 6 bases at its end and J loses 4 bases; junction bases beyond the gene matches: 5. The CDR3 has 13 amino acids, counting the end cysteine and phenylalanine. The entry retains the CDR3 DNA only, 39 bases that are in frame from base 1. CDR1 and CDR2 (MNHEY, SMNVEV) derive from the germline V gene (reference sequence). The library came from RT-PCR. TCRdb lists the instrument as NextSeq 550. Clones were called with MiXCR by TCRdb after fastp trimmed the public reads at Q25, and only in-frame beta chains were retained. One record per CDR3 amino acid sequence lists the most common genes and DNA. For this sample there are about 150,000 distinct CDR3 sequences; 30% to 45% appear just once. The ten largest account for about 50% of the sample.

Points on this clonotype: Which antigen it targets is not known. Base quality data are lacking; no much larger clone is found one base away.

The receptor chain draws on TRBV27 and TRBJ1-1; TRBD1 aligns with 7 central bases. Sequencing input: blood, either unsorted or a sorted T cell fraction (not recorded which). The source is a human donor who was either an allogeneic HSCT recipient or a stem cell or donor lymphocyte infusion donor (not recorded which). It is not recorded whose cells these are; they may come from a transplant donor. At the DNA level, the sequence is TGTGCCAGCAGATTAACAGGGGCCACTGAAGCTTTCTTT. This sequence encodes CASRLTGATEAFF.